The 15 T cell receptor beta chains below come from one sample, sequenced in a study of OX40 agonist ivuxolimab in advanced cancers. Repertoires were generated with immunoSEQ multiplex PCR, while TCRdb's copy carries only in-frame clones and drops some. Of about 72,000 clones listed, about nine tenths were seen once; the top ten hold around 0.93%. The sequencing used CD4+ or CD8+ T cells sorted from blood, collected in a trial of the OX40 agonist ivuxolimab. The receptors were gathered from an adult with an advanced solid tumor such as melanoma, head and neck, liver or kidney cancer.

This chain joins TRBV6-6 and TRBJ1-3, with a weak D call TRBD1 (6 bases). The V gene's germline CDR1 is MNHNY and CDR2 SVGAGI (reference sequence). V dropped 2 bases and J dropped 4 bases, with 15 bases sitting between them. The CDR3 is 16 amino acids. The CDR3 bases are TGTGCCAGCAGTTACCAACAGGGCGTTGGGGGAAACACCATATATTTT. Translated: CASSYQQGVGGNTIYF.

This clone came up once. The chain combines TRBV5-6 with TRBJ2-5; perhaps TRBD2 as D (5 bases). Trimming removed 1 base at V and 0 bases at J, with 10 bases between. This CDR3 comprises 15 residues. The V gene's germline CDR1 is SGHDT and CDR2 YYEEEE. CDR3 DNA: TGTGCCAGCAGCTTGACGAGCGGAAACCAAGAGACCCAGTACTTC. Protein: CASSLTSGNQETQYF.

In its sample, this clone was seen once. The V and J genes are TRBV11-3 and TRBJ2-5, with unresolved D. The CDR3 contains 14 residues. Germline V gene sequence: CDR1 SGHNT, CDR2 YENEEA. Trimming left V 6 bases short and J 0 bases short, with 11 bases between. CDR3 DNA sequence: TGTGCCAGCAGTTATGTCCTGAACCAAGAGACCCAGTACTTC. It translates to CASSYVLNQETQYF.

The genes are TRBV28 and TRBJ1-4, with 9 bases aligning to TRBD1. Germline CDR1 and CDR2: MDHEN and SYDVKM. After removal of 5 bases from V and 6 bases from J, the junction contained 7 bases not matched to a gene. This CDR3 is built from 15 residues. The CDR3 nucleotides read TGTGCCAGCAGTACCCTACAGGGGGCGCATGAAAAACTGTTTTTT. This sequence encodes CASSTLQGAHEKLFF.

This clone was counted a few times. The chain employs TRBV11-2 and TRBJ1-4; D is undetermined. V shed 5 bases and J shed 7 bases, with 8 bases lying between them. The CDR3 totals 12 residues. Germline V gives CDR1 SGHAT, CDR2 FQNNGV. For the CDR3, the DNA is TGTGCCAGCAGCAGTTCGGGTGAAAAACTGTTTTTT. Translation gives CASSSSGEKLFF.

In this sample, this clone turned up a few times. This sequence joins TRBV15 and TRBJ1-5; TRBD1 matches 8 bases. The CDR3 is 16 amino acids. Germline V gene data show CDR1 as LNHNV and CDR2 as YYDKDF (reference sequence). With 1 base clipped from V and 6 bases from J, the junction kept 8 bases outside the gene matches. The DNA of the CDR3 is TGTGCCACCAGCAGAGTGAGTTCGACAGGGGTTCAGCCCCAGCATTTT. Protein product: CATSRVSSTGVQPQHF. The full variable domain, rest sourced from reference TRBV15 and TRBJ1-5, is DAMVIQNPRYQVTQFGKPVTLSCSQTLNHNVMYWYQQKSSQAPKLLFHYYDKDFNNEADTPDNFQSRRPNTSFCFLDIRSPGLGDTAMYLCATSRVSSTGVQPQHFGDGTRLSIL.

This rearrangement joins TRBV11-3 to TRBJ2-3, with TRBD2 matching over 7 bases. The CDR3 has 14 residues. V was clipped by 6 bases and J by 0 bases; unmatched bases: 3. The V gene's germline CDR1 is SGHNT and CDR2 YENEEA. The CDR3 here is CASRQAGSTDTQYF. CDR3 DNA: TGTGCCAGCAGACAAGCGGGGAGCACAGATACGCAGTATTTT.

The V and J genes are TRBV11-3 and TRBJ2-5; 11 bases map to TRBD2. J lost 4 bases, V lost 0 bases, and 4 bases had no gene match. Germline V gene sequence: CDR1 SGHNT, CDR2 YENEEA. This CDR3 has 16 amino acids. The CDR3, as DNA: TGTGCCAGCAGCTTAGAGGGTAGCGGGGGGGCAGAGACCCAGTACTTC. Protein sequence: CASSLEGSGGAETQYF. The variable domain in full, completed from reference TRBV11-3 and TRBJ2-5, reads EAGVVQSPRYKIIEKKQPVAFWCNPISGHNTLYWYLQNLGQGPELLIRYENEEAVDDSQLPKDRFSAERLKGVDSTLKIQPAELGDSAVYLCASSLEGSGGAETQYFGPGTRLLVL.

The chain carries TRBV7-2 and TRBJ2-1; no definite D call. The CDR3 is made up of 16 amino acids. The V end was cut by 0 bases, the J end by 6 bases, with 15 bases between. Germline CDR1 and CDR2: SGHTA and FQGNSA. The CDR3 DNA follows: TGTGCCAGCAGCTTAGCGTGGTCGAGTCTCATCAATGAGCAGTTCTTC. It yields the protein CASSLAWSSLINEQFF.

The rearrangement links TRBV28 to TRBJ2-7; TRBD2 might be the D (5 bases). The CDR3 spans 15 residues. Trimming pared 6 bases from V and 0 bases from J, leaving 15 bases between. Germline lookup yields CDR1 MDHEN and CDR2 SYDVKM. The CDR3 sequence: CASRLDRGSSYEQYF. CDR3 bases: TGTGCCAGCAGGCTTGATCGGGGAAGCTCCTACGAGCAGTACTTC.

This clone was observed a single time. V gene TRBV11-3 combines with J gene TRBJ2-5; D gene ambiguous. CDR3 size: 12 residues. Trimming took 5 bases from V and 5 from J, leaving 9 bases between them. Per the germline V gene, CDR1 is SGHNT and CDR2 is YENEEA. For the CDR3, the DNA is TGTGCCAGCAGCACCTCACGGGAGACCCAGTACTTC. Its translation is CASSTSRETQYF.

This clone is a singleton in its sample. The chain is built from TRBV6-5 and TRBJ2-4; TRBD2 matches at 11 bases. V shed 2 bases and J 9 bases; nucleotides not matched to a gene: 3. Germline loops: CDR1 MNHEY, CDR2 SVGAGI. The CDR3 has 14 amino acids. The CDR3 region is CASSYRLAGSIQYF. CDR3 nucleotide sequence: TGTGCCAGCAGTTACAGACTAGCGGGAAGCATTCAGTACTTC.

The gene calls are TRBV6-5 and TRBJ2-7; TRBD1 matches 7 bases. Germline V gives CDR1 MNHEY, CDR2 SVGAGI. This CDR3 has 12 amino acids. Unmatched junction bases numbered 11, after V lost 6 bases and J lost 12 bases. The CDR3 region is CASSSRQGELYF. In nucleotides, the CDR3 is TGTGCCAGCAGCTCGCGACAGGGTGAACTGTACTTC.

The CDR3 nucleotides read TGTGCCAGCAGGACAGGGGGCTATCAGCCCCAGCATTTT. Amino acid sequence: CASRTGGYQPQHF. This chain links TRBV28 with TRBJ1-5; 10 bases are shared with TRBD1. Germline V gives CDR1 MDHEN, CDR2 SYDVKM. V was pared by 6 bases and J by 5 bases, with 1 base of the junction left unmatched. CDR3 length: 13 amino acids.

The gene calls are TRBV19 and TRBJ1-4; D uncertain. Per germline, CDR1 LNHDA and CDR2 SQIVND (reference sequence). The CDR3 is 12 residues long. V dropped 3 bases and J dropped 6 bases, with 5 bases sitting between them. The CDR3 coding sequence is TGTGCCAGTAGTATTAGGGATGAAAAACTGTTTTTT. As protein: CASSIRDEKLFF.